The clone carrying this T cell receptor beta chain was observed a few times. The junction had 3 bases not matched to a gene; V was cut back by 3 bases and J by 2 bases. The CDR3 has 14 residues. This entry comes from a study of T cells after yellow fever vaccination. Overall study context: Those fractions that held only low numbers of cells were prepared using the SMART-Seq v4 Ultra Low Input RNA kit.

One entry per CDR3 protein, called by TCRdb with MiXCR from the 5' RACE reads. The table has 200,000 to 300,000 distinct CDR3 sequences, approximately 13% seen once. The starting material was CD4+ T cells sorted from PBMCs, obtained 45 days after the yellow fever booster vaccination. This sequence originates from a man aged 25 to 40 who received the YFV17D yellow fever vaccine. The rearrangement links TRBV12-3 or TRBV12-4 to TRBJ2-7; 8 bases fit TRBD1. The CDR3: CASSLGRGPYEQYF. The CDR3 nucleotides read TGTGCCAGCAGTTTGGGCAGGGGGCCCTACGAGCAGTACTTC.